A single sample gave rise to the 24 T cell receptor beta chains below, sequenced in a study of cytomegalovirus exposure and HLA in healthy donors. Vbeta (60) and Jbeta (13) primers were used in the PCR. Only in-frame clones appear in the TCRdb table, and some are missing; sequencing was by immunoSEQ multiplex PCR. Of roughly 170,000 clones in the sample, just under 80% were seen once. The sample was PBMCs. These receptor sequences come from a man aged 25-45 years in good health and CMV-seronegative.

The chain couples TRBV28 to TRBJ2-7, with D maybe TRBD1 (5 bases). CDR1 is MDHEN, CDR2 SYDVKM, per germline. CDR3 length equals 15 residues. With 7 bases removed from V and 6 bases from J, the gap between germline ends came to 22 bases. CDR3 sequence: CASTSWGPDAVEQYF. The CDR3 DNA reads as TGTGCCAGCACGTCCTGGGGCCCAGACGCGGTCGAGCAGTACTTC.

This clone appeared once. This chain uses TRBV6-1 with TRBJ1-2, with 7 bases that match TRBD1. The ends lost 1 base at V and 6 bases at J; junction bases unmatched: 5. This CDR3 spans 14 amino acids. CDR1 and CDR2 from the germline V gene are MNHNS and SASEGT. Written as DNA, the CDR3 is TGTGCCAGCAGTGAAGATGACAGGGAGAATGGCTACACCTTC. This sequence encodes CASSEDDRENGYTF.

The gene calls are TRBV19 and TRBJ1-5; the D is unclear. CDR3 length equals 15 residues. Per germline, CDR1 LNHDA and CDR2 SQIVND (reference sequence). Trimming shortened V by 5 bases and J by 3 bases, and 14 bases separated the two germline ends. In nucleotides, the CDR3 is TGTGCCAGTAGTCAATTCCCCGGGAACAATCAGCCCCAGCATTTT. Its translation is CASSQFPGNNQPQHF.

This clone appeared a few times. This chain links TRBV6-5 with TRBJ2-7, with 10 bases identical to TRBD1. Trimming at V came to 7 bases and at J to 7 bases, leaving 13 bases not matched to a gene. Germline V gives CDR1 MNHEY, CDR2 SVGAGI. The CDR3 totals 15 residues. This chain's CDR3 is CASKDDRGLGGEQYF. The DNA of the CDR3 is TGTGCCAGCAAAGACGACAGGGGGCTGGGGGGGGAGCAGTACTTC.

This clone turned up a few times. The CDR3: CASSQGAYEQYF. The CDR3 DNA sequence: TGTGCCAGCAGTCAGGGTGCCTACGAGCAGTACTTC. The chain carries TRBV28 and TRBJ2-7; the D gene is possibly TRBD1 (5 bases). Trimming removed 5 bases from V and 2 bases from J, with 7 bases in between. Germline loops: CDR1 MDHEN, CDR2 SYDVKM. The CDR3 has 12 amino acids.

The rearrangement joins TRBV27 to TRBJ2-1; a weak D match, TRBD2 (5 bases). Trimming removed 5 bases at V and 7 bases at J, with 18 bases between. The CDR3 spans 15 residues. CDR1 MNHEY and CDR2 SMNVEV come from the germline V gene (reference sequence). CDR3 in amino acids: CASSDSVGRGNEQFF. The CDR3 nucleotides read TGTGCCAGCAGTGATAGCGTCGGCCGCGGGAATGAGCAGTTCTTC.

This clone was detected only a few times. CDR3 sequence reads: CASSMQGATEAFF. For the CDR3, the DNA is TGTGCCAGCAGCATGCAGGGGGCCACTGAAGCTTTCTTT. This chain connects TRBV7-6 to TRBJ1-1; TRBD1 agrees at 8 bases. V was clipped by 5 bases and J by 4 bases; unmatched bases: 3. CDR1 is SGHVS and CDR2 is FNYEAQ in the germline V gene. This CDR3 region has 13 residues.

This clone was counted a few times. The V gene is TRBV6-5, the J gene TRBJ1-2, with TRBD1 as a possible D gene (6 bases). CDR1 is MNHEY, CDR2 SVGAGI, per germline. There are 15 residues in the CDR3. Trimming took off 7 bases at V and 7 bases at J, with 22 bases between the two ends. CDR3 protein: CASTHPDRRSVGYTF. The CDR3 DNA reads TGTGCCAGCACCCACCCGGACAGACGGTCGGTTGGCTACACCTTC.

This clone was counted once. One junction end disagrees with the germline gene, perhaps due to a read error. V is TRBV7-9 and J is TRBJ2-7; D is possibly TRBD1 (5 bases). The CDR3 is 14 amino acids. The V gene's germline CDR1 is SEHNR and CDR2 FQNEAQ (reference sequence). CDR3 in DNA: TGTTCCAGCACCCCCCCCAGGGCAAACTACGAGCAGTACTTC. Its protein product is CSSTPPRANYEQYF.

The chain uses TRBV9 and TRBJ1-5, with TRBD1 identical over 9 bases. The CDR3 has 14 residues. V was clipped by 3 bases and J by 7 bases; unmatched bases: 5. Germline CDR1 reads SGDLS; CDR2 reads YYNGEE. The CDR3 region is CASSATGGWQPQHF. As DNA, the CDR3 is TGTGCCAGCAGCGCCACAGGGGGCTGGCAGCCCCAGCATTTT.

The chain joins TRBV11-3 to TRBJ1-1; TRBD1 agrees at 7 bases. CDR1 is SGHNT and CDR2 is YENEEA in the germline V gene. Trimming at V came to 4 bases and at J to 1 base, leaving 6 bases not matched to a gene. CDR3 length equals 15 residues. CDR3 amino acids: CASSSRRDRNTEAFF. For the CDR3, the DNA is TGTGCCAGCAGCTCACGCCGGGACAGGAACACTGAAGCTTTCTTT.

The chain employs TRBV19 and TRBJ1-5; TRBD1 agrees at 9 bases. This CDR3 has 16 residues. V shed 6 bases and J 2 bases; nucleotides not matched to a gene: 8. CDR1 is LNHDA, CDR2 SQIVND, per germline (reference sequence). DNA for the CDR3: TGTGCCAGTAGACAGGGGGCCTTCCCGGGCAATCAGCCCCAGCATTTT. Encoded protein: CASRQGAFPGNQPQHF.

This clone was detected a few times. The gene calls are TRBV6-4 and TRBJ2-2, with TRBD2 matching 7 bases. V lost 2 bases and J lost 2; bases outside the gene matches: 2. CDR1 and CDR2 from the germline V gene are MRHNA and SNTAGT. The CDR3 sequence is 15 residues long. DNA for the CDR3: TGTGCCAGCAGTGACGGGGGGGATAACACCGGGGAGCTGTTTTTT. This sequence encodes CASSDGGDNTGELFF.

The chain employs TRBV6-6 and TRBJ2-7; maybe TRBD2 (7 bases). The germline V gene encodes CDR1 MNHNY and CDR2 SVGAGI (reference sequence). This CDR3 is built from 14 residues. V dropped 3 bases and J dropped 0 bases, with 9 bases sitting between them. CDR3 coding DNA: TGTGCCAGCAGTTATCGGGGGGCCTCCTACGAGCAGTACTTC. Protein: CASSYRGASYEQYF.

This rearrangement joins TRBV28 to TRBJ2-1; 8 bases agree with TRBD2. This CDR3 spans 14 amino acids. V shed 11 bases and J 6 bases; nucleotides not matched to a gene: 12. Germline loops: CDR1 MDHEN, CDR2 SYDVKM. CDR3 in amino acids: CAAGERGPSNEQFF. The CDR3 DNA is TGTGCCGCAGGGGAGCGGGGGCCCTCCAATGAGCAGTTCTTC.

CDR3 bases: TGTGCCGCAACCGGGACAGGGAACCCCTACGAGCAGTACTTC. Translation: CAATGTGNPYEQYF. The chain joins TRBV2 to TRBJ2-7; 9 nucleotides agree with TRBD1. The V segment lost 11 bases and the J segment 2 bases; nucleotides outside the gene matches: 10. CDR3 length: 14 amino acids. Germline V lookup: CDR1 SNHLY, CDR2 FYNNEI.

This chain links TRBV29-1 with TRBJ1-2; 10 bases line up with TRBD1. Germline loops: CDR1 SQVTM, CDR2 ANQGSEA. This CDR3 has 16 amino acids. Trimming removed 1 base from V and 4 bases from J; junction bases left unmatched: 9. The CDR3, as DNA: TGCAGCGTTGAAGGGGACAGGGGTTACCTATCCTATGGCTACACCTTC. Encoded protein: CSVEGDRGYLSYGYTF. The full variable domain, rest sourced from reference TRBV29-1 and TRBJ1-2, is SAVISQKPSRDICQRGTSLTIQCQVDSQVTMMFWYRQQPGQSLTLIATANQGSEATYESGFVIDKFPISRPNLTFSTLTVSNMSPEDSSIYLCSVEGDRGYLSYGYTFGSGTRLTVV.

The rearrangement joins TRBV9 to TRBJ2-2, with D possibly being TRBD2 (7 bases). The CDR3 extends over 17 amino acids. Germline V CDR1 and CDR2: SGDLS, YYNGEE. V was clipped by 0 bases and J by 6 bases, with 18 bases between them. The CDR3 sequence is CASSVVGGRALAGELFF. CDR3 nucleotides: TGTGCCAGCAGCGTAGTAGGGGGGAGGGCCCTCGCCGGGGAGCTGTTTTTT.

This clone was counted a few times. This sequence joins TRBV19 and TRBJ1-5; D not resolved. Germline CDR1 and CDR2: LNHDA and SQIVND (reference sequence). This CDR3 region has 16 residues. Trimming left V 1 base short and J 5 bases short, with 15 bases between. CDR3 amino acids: CASSIGSSGYDQPQHF. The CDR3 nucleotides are TGTGCCAGTAGTATAGGAAGCAGCGGGTACGATCAGCCCCAGCATTTT.

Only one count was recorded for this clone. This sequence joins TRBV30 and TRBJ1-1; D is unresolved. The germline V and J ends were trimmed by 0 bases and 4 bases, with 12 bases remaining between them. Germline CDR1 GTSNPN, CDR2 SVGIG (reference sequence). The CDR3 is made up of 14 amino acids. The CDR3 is CAWSVGRRATEAFF. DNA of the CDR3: TGTGCCTGGAGTGTAGGTAGGCGGGCCACTGAAGCTTTCTTT.

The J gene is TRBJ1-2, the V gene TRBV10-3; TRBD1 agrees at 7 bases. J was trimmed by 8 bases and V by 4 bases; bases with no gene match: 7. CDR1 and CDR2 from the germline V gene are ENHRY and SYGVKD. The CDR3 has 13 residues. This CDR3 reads CAISAGQGGGYTF. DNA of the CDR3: TGTGCCATCAGTGCGGGGCAGGGGGGCGGCTACACCTTC.

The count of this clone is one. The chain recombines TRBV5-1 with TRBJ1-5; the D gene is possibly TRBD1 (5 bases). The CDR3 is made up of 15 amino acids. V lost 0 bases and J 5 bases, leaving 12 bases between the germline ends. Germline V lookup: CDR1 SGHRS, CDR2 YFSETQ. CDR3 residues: CASSLAGRWDQPQHF. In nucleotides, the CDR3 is TGCGCCAGCAGCTTGGCAGGGAGGTGGGATCAGCCCCAGCATTTT.

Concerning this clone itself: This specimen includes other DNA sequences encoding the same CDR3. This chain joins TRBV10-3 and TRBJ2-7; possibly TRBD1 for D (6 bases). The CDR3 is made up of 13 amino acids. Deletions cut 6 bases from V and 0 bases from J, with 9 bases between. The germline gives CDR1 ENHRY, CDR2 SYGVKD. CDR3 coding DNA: TGTGCCATCAGCGGACAGAGCTCCTACGAGCAGTACTTC. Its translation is CAISGQSSYEQYF.

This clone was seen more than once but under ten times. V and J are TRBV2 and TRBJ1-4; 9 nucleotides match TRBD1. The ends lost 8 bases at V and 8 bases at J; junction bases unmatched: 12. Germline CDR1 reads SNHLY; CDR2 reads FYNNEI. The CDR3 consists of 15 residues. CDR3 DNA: TGTGCCAGCGGCATAACAGGGGGCGCAGACGAAAAACTGTTTTTT. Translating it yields CASGITGGADEKLFF. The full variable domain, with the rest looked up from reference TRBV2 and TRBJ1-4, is EPEVTQTPSHQVTQMGQEVILRCVPISNHLYFYWYRQILGQKVEFLVSFYNNEISEKSEIFDDQFSVERPDGSNFTLKIRSTKLEDSAMYFCASGITGGADEKLFFGSGTQLSVL.